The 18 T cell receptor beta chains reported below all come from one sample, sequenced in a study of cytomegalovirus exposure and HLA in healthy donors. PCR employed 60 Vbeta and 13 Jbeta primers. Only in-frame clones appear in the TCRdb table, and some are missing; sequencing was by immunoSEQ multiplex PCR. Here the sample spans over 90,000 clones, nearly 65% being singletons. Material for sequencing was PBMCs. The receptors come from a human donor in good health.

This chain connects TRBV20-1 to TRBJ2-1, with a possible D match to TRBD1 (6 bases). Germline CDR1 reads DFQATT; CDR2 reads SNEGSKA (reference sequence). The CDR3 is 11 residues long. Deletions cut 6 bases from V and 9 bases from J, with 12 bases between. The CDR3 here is CSAPTRGEQFF. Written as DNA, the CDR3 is TGCAGTGCCCCGACCAGGGGTGAGCAGTTCTTC.

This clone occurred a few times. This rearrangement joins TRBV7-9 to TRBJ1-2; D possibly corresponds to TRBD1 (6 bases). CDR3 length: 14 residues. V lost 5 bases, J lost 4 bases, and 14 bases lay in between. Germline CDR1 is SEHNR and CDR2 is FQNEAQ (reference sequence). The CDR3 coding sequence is TGTGCCAGCAGCCCGAGTTTGGGGGCCTATGGCTACACCTTC. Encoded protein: CASSPSLGAYGYTF.

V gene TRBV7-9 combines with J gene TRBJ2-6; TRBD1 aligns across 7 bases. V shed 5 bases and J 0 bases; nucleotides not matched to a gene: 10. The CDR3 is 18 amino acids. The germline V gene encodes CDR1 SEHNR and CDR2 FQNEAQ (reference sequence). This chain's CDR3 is CASSLGTASHSGANVLTF. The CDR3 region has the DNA TGTGCCAGCAGCCTCGGGACAGCAAGTCACTCTGGGGCCAACGTCCTGACTTTC.

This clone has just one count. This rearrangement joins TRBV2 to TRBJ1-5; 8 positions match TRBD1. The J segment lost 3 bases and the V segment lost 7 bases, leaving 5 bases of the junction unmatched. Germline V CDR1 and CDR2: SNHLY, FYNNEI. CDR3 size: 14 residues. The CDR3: CASNGQGNNQPQHF. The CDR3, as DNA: TGTGCCAGCAACGGACAGGGCAACAATCAGCCCCAGCATTTT.

The CDR3 DNA sequence: TGCGCCAGCAGCAGGGGGCTTCAAGAGACCCAGTACTTC. Its translation: CASSRGLQETQYF. The gene calls are TRBV4-1 and TRBJ2-5; 7 bases fit TRBD1. J lost 2 bases, V lost 5 bases, and 2 bases had no gene match. The germline V gene encodes CDR1 MGHRA and CDR2 YSYEKL. The CDR3 runs to 13 residues.

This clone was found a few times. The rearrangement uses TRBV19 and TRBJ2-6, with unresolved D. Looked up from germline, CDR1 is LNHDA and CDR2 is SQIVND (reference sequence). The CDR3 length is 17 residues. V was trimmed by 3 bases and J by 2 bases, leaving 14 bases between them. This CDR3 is CASSISLGSTGANVLTF. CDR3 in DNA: TGTGCCAGTAGTATCTCGTTGGGCTCGACTGGGGCCAACGTCCTGACTTTC.

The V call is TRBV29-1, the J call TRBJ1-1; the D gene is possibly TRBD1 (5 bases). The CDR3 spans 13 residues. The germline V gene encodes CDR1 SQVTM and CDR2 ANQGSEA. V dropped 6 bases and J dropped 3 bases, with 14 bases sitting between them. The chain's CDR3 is CSVRTGGDTEAFF. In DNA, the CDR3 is TGCAGCGTAAGGACGGGAGGGGACACTGAAGCTTTCTTT.

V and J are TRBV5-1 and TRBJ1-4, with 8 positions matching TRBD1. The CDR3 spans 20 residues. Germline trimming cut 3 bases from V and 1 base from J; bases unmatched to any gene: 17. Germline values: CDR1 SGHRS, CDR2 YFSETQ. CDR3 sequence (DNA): TGCGCCAGCAGCTCGGACCATCGGCAGGGGGCGAGGAGAACTAATGAAAAACTGTTTTTT. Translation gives CASSSDHRQGARRTNEKLFF.

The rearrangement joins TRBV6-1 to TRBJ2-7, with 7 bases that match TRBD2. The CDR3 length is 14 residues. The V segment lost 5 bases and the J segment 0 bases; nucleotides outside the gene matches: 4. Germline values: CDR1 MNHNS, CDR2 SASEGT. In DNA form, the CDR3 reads TGTGCCAGCAGTCCACGGGACTACTCCTACGAGCAGTACTTC. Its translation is CASSPRDYSYEQYF.

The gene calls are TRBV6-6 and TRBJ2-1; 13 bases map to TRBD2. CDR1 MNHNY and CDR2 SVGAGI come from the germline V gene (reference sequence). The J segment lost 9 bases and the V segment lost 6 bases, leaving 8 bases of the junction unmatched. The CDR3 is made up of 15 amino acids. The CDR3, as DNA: TGTGCCAGCAGAAGTCCGGGACTAGCGGGAAGTGAGCAGTTCTTC. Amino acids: CASRSPGLAGSEQFF.

The CDR3 loop is CASSPPSDSGGEQYF. The DNA of the CDR3 is TGTGCCAGCAGCCCTCCCTCGGACAGCGGTGGCGAGCAGTACTTC. V gene TRBV7-8 combines with J gene TRBJ2-7, with D possibly TRBD1 on 6 matching bases. Germline-derived CDR1 and CDR2 are SGHVS and FQNEAQ. The CDR3 length is 15 residues. V dropped 5 bases and J dropped 6 bases, with 20 bases sitting between them.

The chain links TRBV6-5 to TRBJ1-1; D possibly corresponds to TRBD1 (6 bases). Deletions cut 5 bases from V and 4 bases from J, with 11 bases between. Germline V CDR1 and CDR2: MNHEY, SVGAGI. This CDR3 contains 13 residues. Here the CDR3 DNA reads TGTGCCAGCAGTACAGGGTTGGCCACTGAAGCTTTCTTT. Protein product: CASSTGLATEAFF.

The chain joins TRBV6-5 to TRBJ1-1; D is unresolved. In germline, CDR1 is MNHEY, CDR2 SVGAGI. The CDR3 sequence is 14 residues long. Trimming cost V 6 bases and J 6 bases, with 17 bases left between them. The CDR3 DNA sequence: TGTGCCAGCAGCCTACTGGGCCTCGGCGCTGAAGCTTTCTTT. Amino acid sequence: CASSLLGLGAEAFF.

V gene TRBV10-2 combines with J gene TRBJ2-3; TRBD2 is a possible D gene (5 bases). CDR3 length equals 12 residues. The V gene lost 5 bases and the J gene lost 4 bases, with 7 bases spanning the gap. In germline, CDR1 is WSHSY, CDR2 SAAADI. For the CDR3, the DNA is TGCGCCAGCAGTCTACTAGCAGATACGCAGTATTTT. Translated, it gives CASSLLADTQYF.

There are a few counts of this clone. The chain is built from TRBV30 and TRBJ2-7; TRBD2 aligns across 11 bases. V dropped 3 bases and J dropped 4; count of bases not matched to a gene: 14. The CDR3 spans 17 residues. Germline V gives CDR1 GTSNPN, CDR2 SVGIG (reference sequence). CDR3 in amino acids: CAWRPGVAGGLGYEQYF. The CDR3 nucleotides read TGTGCCTGGAGGCCCGGAGTAGCGGGAGGGTTGGGGTACGAGCAGTACTTC.

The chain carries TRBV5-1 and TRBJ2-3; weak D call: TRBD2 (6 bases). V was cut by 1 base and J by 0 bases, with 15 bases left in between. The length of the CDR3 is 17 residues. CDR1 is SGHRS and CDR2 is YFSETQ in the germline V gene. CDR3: CASSLTHAGTSTDTQYF. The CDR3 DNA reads TGCGCCAGCAGCTTGACTCACGCGGGGACTAGCACAGATACGCAGTATTTT. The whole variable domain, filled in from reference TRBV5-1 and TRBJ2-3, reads KAGVTQTPRYLIKTRGQQVTLSCSPISGHRSVSWYQQTPGQGLQFLFEYFSETQRNKGNFPGRFSGRQFSNSRSEMNVSTLELGDSALYLCASSLTHAGTSTDTQYFGPGTRLTVL.

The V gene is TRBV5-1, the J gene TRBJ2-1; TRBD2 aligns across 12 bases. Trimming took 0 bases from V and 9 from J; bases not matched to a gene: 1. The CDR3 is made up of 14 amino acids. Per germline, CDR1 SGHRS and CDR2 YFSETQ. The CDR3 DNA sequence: TGCGCCAGCAGCTTGGTACTAGCGGGAGGTGAGCAGTTCTTC. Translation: CASSLVLAGGEQFF.

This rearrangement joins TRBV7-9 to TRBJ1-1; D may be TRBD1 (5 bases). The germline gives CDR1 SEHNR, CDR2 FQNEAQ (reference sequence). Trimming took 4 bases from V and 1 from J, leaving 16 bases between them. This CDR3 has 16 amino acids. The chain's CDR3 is CASSSLVSDRNTEAFF. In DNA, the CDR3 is TGTGCCAGCAGCTCCCTGGTGAGCGACAGGAACACTGAAGCTTTCTTT.